These T cell receptor beta chains were read from a single sample in a study of T cells after yellow fever vaccination. TCRdb re-derived calls from the 5' RACE reads in MiXCR, one entry per CDR3 protein. Of 150,000 to 200,000 distinct CDR3 sequences in the sample, about a tenth were seen once. The sequencing here drew on CD8+ T cells sorted from PBMCs, taken 45 days after the yellow fever booster vaccination. The receptors derive from a man aged 18 to 29 who received the YFV17D yellow fever vaccine. The CDR3 runs from the conserved cysteine through the conserved F or W. The order of the fields is D gene, J gene, V gene, clone size, CDR3 protein, CDR3 DNA. A D gene is named only where the DNA matches it firmly. Size tells how often a clone was seen (once, few, many) or the class of an expanded clone, and some rows leave it out.

>-|TRBJ1-1|TRBV7-9|many
CASSLDWGPEAFF
TGTGCCAGCAGCTTAGATTGGGGTCCTGAAGCTTTCTTT
>TRBD1|TRBJ1-2|TRBV7-3|few
CASSSTGLNYDGYTF
TGTGCCAGCAGCTCGACAGGGCTAAACTATGATGGCTACACCTTC
>-|TRBJ2-1|TRBV7-2|few
CASSLYGGFQDNEQFF
TGTGCCAGCAGCTTATATGGCGGCTTTCAAGATAATGAGCAGTTCTTC
>-|TRBJ2-3|TRBV10-3|-
CAIRNRVEADTQYF
TGTGCCATCAGAAACCGGGTAGAGGCAGATACGCAGTATTTT
>-|TRBJ1-3|TRBV4-1|few
CASSQDLLGRGNTIYF
TGCGCCAGCAGCCAAGATCTCCTAGGAAGGGGAAACACCATATATTTT
>TRBD1|TRBJ2-2|TRBV4-1|-
CASSLRDSNTGELFF
TGCGCCAGCAGCCTACGGGACAGTAACACCGGGGAGCTGTTTTTT
>-|TRBJ2-2|TRBV19|-
CASSMMGVVVGELFF
TGTGCCAGTAGTATGATGGGGGTAGTAGTCGGGGAGCTGTTTTTT
>-|TRBJ2-2|TRBV7-2|-
CASSFQPAATGELFF
TGTGCCAGCAGCTTTCAGCCGGCCGCGACCGGGGAGCTGTTTTTT
>-|TRBJ2-2|TRBV24-1|few
CATSDRTTGYTGELFF
TGTGCCACCAGTGACAGGACGACAGGTTACACCGGGGAGCTGTTTTTT
>TRBD2|TRBJ2-1|TRBV11-2|many
CASSLTSGDSYNEQFF
TGTGCCAGCAGCTTGACTAGCGGGGACTCCTACAATGAGCAGTTCTTC
>-|TRBJ1-5|TRBV6-2/TRBV6-3|-
CASSLLAVANQPQHF
TGTGCCAGCAGCCTTCTTGCAGTGGCCAATCAGCCCCAGCATTTT
>TRBD2|TRBJ2-3|TRBV5-1|few
CASSWGLAGHPSTDTQYF
TGCGCCAGCAGCTGGGGACTAGCGGGACACCCTAGCACAGATACGCAGTATTTT
>TRBD1|TRBJ1-2|TRBV29-1|few
CSVTGGNYGYTF
TGCAGCGTTACAGGGGGCAATTATGGCTACACCTTC
>TRBD2|TRBJ2-3|TRBV7-2|-
CASRDGPSGLAGDTQYF
TGTGCCAGCAGGGATGGCCCCTCGGGACTAGCGGGAGATACGCAGTATTTT
>TRBD2|TRBJ2-7|TRBV13|few
CASSVGTSGGSYEQYF
TGTGCCAGCAGCGTCGGGACTAGCGGGGGGTCCTACGAGCAGTACTTC
>-|TRBJ1-1|TRBV9|few
CASSVDGGSTEAFF
TGTGCCAGCAGCGTAGATGGGGGGAGCACTGAAGCTTTCTTT
>TRBD2|TRBJ2-2|TRBV24-1|few
CATSVGLAGSYNTGELFF
TGTGCCACCAGTGTCGGACTAGCGGGGTCCTACAACACCGGGGAGCTGTTTTTT
>-|TRBJ2-1|TRBV27|few
CASSLAGLGDEQFF
TGTGCCAGCAGTTTAGCCGGACTGGGCGATGAGCAGTTCTTC
>-|TRBJ2-3|TRBV3-1|few
CASSHGPADTQYF
TGTGCCAGCAGCCACGGGCCAGCAGATACGCAGTATTTT
>-|TRBJ2-1|TRBV5-1|few
CASTPLGFRPNNEQFF
TGCGCCAGCACCCCCCTTGGGTTCCGGCCGAACAATGAGCAGTTCTTC
>-|TRBJ2-1|TRBV7-9|many
CASSSRALDEQFF
TGTGCCAGCAGCTCGAGGGCCCTAGACGAGCAGTTCTTC
>-|TRBJ2-1|TRBV19|few
CARVRGYEQFF
TGTGCCAGGGTCAGGGGTTATGAGCAGTTCTTC
>TRBD2|TRBJ2-3|TRBV7-2|-
CASSLPGGAGDTQYF
TGTGCCAGCAGCTTACCCGGGGGGGCAGGAGATACGCAGTATTTT
>-|TRBJ1-2|TRBV28|few
CASSIRTLQYGYTF
TGTGCCAGCAGTATTCGGACCTTACAATATGGCTACACCTTC
>-|TRBJ1-2|TRBV4-3|-
CASSQDTETGSADVDGYTF
TGCGCCAGCAGCCAAGATACTGAAACCGGGTCAGCCGATGTGGATGGCTACACCTTC
>-|TRBJ2-7|TRBV5-5|-
CASRGAAGNEQYF
TGTGCCAGCAGGGGGGCGGCGGGGAACGAGCAGTACTTC